The TCR beta chain described here comes from a study of T cell responses to AZD1222 COVID-19 vaccine. As for this clone: The antigen is unknown.

Trimming removed 0 bases at V and 0 bases at J, with 13 bases between. CDR3 length equals 18 residues. The germline V gene has CDR1 SGDLS and CDR2 YYNGEE. Method: immunoSEQ multiplex PCR; TCRdb's copy keeps in-frame clones and lacks some. The sample lists about 130,000 clones; approximately 94% were seen once. General observations from the study: The number of AZD1222 recipients seropositive at baseline was only five or six. Repertoire collection took place solely once the T cell response had peaked.

The sequenced sample was peripheral blood, obtained on day 0 of AZD1222 vaccination. The chain combines TRBV9 with TRBJ2-6; D may be TRBD1 (5 bases). The TCR comes from an adult in good health. CDR3 sequence (DNA): TGTGCCAGCAGCGTAGGTCCAGGGCTTAGCTCTGGGGCCAACGTCCTGACTTTC. It is translated as CASSVGPGLSSGANVLTF.